The clone carrying this T cell receptor beta chain showed up just once. Antigen specificity is unknown. Every bit of the isolated RNA underwent reverse transcription, so sequencing read expressed TCRB transcripts. The method was immunoSEQ multiplex PCR; TCRdb's version includes in-frame clones alone and lacks a portion of them. The sample comprises under 300,000 clones, 16% of which are singletons, and approximately 0.087% rests with the top ten. Germline V gene data show CDR1 as MGHDK and CDR2 as SYGVNS. The CDR3 totals 14 residues. The germline V and J ends were trimmed by 3 bases and 3 bases, with 11 bases remaining between them. This sample was included in a study of beta chain features in type 1 diabetes. Study overall: Over all samples combined, fewer than 140,000,000 sorted cells were examined.

Study-wide results and limits: In the patient group, naive, central memory and Treg TCRB repertoires seemed more alike than in the healthy donor group. Type 1 diabetes patients showed a moderate but significant shortening of TCRB CDR3s in all four CD4+ subsets.

The TCR comes from a man aged 30 to 45 with type 1 diabetes. The sequencing input was naive CD4+ T cells from blood. The chain employs TRBV25-1 and TRBJ1-1; possibly TRBD1 for D (5 bases). This CDR3 reads CASSEGLGDTEAFF. The CDR3 bases are TGTGCCAGCAGTGAGGGTTTAGGGGACACTGAAGCTTTCTTT.